This T cell receptor (beta chain) was sequenced for a study of T cell changes during pregnancy in multiple sclerosis. CDR3 length: 16 residues. CDR1 is MGHDK, CDR2 SYGVNS, per germline. Trimming took 1 base from V and 1 from J, leaving 12 bases between them. The method was immunoSEQ multiplex PCR; TCRdb's version includes in-frame clones alone and lacks a portion of them. The profile shows over 55,000 clones, 92% of them singletons. This TCR came from a female donor with multiple sclerosis, enrolled in a pregnancy study. This material consisted of peripheral blood, taken in the first trimester of pregnancy. J is TRBJ2-3 and V is TRBV25-1; D is possibly TRBD2 (6 bases). Here the CDR3 DNA reads TGTGCCAGCAGTGAATCAAGGCGGGGAGGCACAGATACGCAGTATTTT. This encodes CASSESRRGGTDTQYF.